Each of the 28 T cell receptor beta chains below was sequenced from the same sample in a study of blood T cells in healthy people across ages. The authors ran a second PCR of about 7 to 11 cycles using a sample-barcoded 5' primer and a J-beta primer mix. TCRdb processed the 5' RACE reads anew with MiXCR; each CDR3 protein has one entry. This repertoire shows 1.6 million or so distinct CDR3 sequences, roughly 30% found once; its top ten account for 10% to 12%. Specimen: blood. The receptors were sampled from a woman younger than 45 in good health.

CDR3 nucleotides: TGTGCCAGCACGGGGGAAGACACTGAAGCTTTCTTT. This translates into CASTGEDTEAFF. The V call is TRBV5-5, the J call TRBJ1-1, with D perhaps matching TRBD1 (5 bases). V lost 6 bases, J lost 3 bases, and 9 bases lay in between. CDR1 SGHKS and CDR2 YYEKEE come from the germline V gene (reference sequence). CDR3 length: 12 residues.

This clonotype was observed many times. The gene calls are TRBV7-2 and TRBJ2-2; TRBD2 agrees at 10 bases. V shed 8 bases, J shed 2 bases, and the junction held 2 bases outside the gene matches. The germline gives CDR1 SGHTA, CDR2 FQGNSA. There are 14 residues in the CDR3. The CDR3 region is CASRTSGNTGELFF. CDR3 nucleotide sequence: TGTGCCAGCCGGACTAGCGGAAACACCGGGGAGCTGTTTTTT.

The rearrangement links TRBV28 to TRBJ2-1, with TRBD2 matching over 10 bases. CDR3 size: 15 residues. Germline V lookup: CDR1 MDHEN, CDR2 SYDVKM. The trim removed 6 bases at V and 7 bases at J, leaving 9 bases unmatched. The CDR3 DNA is TGTGCCAGCAGATCGGGACTAGCGATGTTAAATGAGCAGTTCTTC. Translation: CASRSGLAMLNEQFF.

This clonotype was observed a handful of times. The chain carries TRBV7-9 and TRBJ2-3, with no clear D. Trimming cost V 5 bases and J 0 bases, with 15 bases left between them. Germline CDR1 and CDR2: SEHNR and FQNEAQ (reference sequence). The CDR3 is made up of 16 amino acids. The CDR3 reads CASSKIYSISTDTQYF. The CDR3 DNA reads TGTGCCAGCAGCAAAATATATTCTATTAGCACAGATACGCAGTATTTT.

This clonotype occurred a few times. The chain links TRBV28 to TRBJ2-7, with D perhaps matching TRBD2 (6 bases). Germline V gene lookup returns CDR1 MDHEN and CDR2 SYDVKM. Trimming took 4 bases from V and 8 from J, leaving 21 bases between them. This CDR3 region has 15 residues. The CDR3 nucleotides are TGTGCCAGCAGTTGGGGGAGGCGGACCATTACGCAGCAGTACTTC. It translates to CASSWGRRTITQQYF.

The chain joins TRBV7-9 to TRBJ2-7; maybe TRBD2 (5 bases). CDR3 length: 16 amino acids. V shed 5 bases and J shed 10 bases, with 27 bases lying between them. Germline V CDR1 and CDR2: SEHNR, FQNEAQ (reference sequence). CDR3 nucleotide sequence: TGTGCCAGCAGCCCCCAACCCGGGGAACCCATTTCCCCCCAGTACTTC. This sequence encodes CASSPQPGEPISPQYF.

This clonotype was counted only a few times. The chain combines TRBV20-1 with TRBJ2-1, with 9 nucleotides matching TRBD2. CDR3 length: 15 amino acids. Germline V lookup: CDR1 DFQATT, CDR2 SNEGSKA (reference sequence). The V segment lost 2 bases and the J segment 4 bases; nucleotides outside the gene matches: 6. The CDR3 coding sequence is TGCAGTGCTAGACCTTCGGGACTAGCTTACAATGAGCAGTTCTTC. Residues: CSARPSGLAYNEQFF.

The chain is built from TRBV4-1 and TRBJ2-5, with TRBD1 matching 8 bases. V lost 0 bases and J lost 5; bases outside the gene matches: 5. The CDR3 extends over 15 amino acids. The germline gives CDR1 MGHRA, CDR2 YSYEKL. CDR3 in DNA: TGCGCCAGCAGCCAAGACAGGGGGCGTTGGGAGACCCAGTACTTC. This sequence encodes CASSQDRGRWETQYF.

This clonotype was recorded a few times. The gene calls are TRBV3-1 and TRBJ2-1; TRBD2 matches at 10 bases. Germline values: CDR1 LGHDT, CDR2 YNNKEL (reference sequence). The V and J ends lost 4 bases and 1 base, in that order; junction bases with no gene match: 7. This CDR3 comprises 17 residues. Here the CDR3 reads CASSPRSSGSSYNEQFF. CDR3 nucleotide sequence: TGTGCCAGCAGCCCCCGGTCTAGCGGGAGTTCCTACAATGAGCAGTTCTTC.

This rearrangement joins TRBV2 to TRBJ1-2, with D perhaps matching TRBD1 (6 bases). CDR3 length: 15 amino acids. V was shortened by 6 bases and J by 3 bases, with 17 bases between the two germline ends. Germline CDR1 is SNHLY and CDR2 is FYNNEI. This CDR3 reads CASSQGQWGDYGYTF. The CDR3 DNA follows: TGTGCCAGCAGCCAAGGACAGTGGGGGGACTATGGCTACACCTTC. The full variable domain, rest sourced from reference TRBV2 and TRBJ1-2, is EPEVTQTPSHQVTQMGQEVILRCVPISNHLYFYWYRQILGQKVEFLVSFYNNEISEKSEIFDDQFSVERPDGSNFTLKIRSTKLEDSAMYFCASSQGQWGDYGYTFGSGTRLTVV.

Details on this clonotype: A junction end diverges from the germline sequence, so it may reflect a read error. CDR3 DNA: TGTGCCAGCAGTTACTCAGTCTACAATAAGCAGTTCTTC. This sequence encodes CASSYSVYNKQFF. The chain links TRBV6-2 or TRBV6-3 to TRBJ2-1; D call uncertain. Germline V gene sequence: CDR1 MNHEY, CDR2 SVGEGT. The CDR3 spans 13 residues.

CDR3 DNA: TGTGCCAGCAGCTTAACCCCAGAATACAATGAGCAGTTCTTC. Protein: CASSLTPEYNEQFF. The chain combines TRBV7-3 with TRBJ2-1; D gene ambiguous. CDR1 is SGHTA and CDR2 is FQGTGA in the germline V gene. Trimming shortened V by 0 bases and J by 4 bases, and 7 bases separated the two germline ends. This CDR3 is 14 amino acids long. The variable domain in full, completed from reference TRBV7-3 and TRBJ2-1, reads GAGVSQTPSNKVTEKGKYVELRCDPISGHTALYWYRQSLGQGPEFLIYFQGTGAADDSGLPNDRFFAVRPEGSVSTLKIQRTERGDSAVYLCASSLTPEYNEQFFGPGTRLTVL.

The gene calls are TRBV5-4 and TRBJ2-7; no reliable D call. The CDR3 length is 14 residues. V was trimmed by 5 bases and J by 6 bases, leaving 18 bases between them. Germline V gene data show CDR1 as SGHNT and CDR2 as YYREEE (reference sequence). The CDR3 DNA follows: TGTGCCAGCAGTAAGGGTCCCTCGTTGGGCGAGCAGTACTTC. As protein: CASSKGPSLGEQYF. The variable domain in full, with the rest retrieved from reference TRBV5-4 and TRBJ2-7, is ETGVTQSPTHLIKTRGQQVTLRCSSQSGHNTVSWYQQALGQGPQFIFQYYREEENGRGNFPPRFSGLQFPNYSSELNVNALELDDSALYLCASSKGPSLGEQYFGPGTRLTVT.

This clonotype came up many times. The V and J genes are TRBV7-3 and TRBJ2-1, with a weak D call TRBD2 (5 bases). V was pared by 3 bases and J by 8 bases, with 8 bases between. Germline-derived CDR1 and CDR2 are SGHTA and FQGTGA. CDR3 size: 12 residues. The CDR3 loop is CASSLLGDEQFF. As DNA, the CDR3 is TGTGCCAGCAGCTTGCTCGGGGATGAGCAGTTCTTC.

Comments on this clonotype: At one boundary the junction diverges from the germline segment, which might be a read error. The CDR3 here is CASSGGRTDAQYF. CDR3 coding DNA: TGTGCCAGCTCGGGCGGGAGGACAGATGCGCAGTATTTT. This chain joins TRBV7-3 and TRBJ2-3; 8 positions match TRBD2. This CDR3 comprises 13 residues. Per the germline V gene, CDR1 is SGHTA and CDR2 is FQGTGA.

This clonotype has more than one count but fewer than ten. This sequence joins TRBV9 and TRBJ2-1, with 14 bases identical to TRBD2. The CDR3 covers 17 residues. V gave up 0 bases and J gave up 5 bases; unmatched junction bases: 4. Germline assignment: CDR1 SGDLS and CDR2 YYNGEE. Written as DNA, the CDR3 is TGTGCCAGCAGCGTAGGGACTAGCGGGGGGAATGACAATGAGCAGTTCTTC. Translating it yields CASSVGTSGGNDNEQFF.

The rearrangement joins TRBV7-9 to TRBJ2-5, with 9 positions matching TRBD1. Unmatched junction bases numbered 9, after V lost 11 bases and J lost 5 bases. The V gene's germline CDR1 is SEHNR and CDR2 FQNEAQ (reference sequence). The CDR3 contains 13 residues. The CDR3 spells CASTGGAWETQYF. DNA of the CDR3: TGTGCCTCAACAGGGGGCGCATGGGAGACCCAGTACTTC. Full variable domain (remainder filled in from reference TRBV7-9 and TRBJ2-5): DTGVSQNPRHKITKRGQNVTFRCDPISEHNRLYWYRQTLGQGPEFLTYFQNEAQLEKSRLLSDRFSAERPKGSFSTLEIQRTEQGDSAMYLCASTGGAWETQYFGPGTRLLVL.

The chain has TRBV4-2 and TRBJ2-1; 9 bases map to TRBD2. V was clipped by 1 base and J by 13 bases; unmatched bases: 8. This CDR3 region has 14 residues. CDR1 and CDR2 from the germline V gene are LGHNA and YNFKEQ. CDR3 sequence: CASSQVAGGLGQFF. In nucleotides, the CDR3 is TGTGCCAGCAGCCAAGTTGCGGGGGGGCTTGGTCAGTTCTTC.

A few counts support this clonotype. The rearrangement uses TRBV25-1 and TRBJ2-1; 8 bases agree with TRBD2. The length of the CDR3 is 14 residues. Looked up from germline, CDR1 is MGHDK and CDR2 is SYGVNS. J gave up 5 bases and V 3 bases, and 3 bases lay outside the gene matches. The CDR3 reads CASSEQLADNEQFF. CDR3 in DNA: TGTGCCAGCAGTGAGCAACTAGCGGACAATGAGCAGTTCTTC. Filled out from reference TRBV25-1 and TRBJ2-1, the complete variable domain reads EADIYQTPRYLVIGTGKKITLECSQTMGHDKMYWYQQDPGMELHLIHYSYGVNSTEKGDLSSESTVSRIRTEHFPLTLESARPSHTSQYLCASSEQLADNEQFFGPGTRLTVL.

Note on this clonotype: The germline gene is not matched at one end of the junction; a read error may be the cause. V gene TRBV7-2 combines with J gene TRBJ2-7, with D tentatively TRBD1 (5 bases). This CDR3 is built from 15 residues. Looked up from germline, CDR1 is SGHTA and CDR2 is FQGNSA. CDR3 DNA: TGTGCCAGCAGCTTATCGACAGCTACCTTCTACGGGCAGTACTTC. Protein sequence: CASSLSTATFYGQYF.

The chain uses TRBV11-2 and TRBJ2-3; D possibly uses TRBD1 or TRBD2 (5 bases each). CDR3 length equals 16 residues. Germline-derived CDR1 and CDR2 are SGHAT and FQNNGV. V shed 2 bases and J shed 4 bases, with 16 bases lying between them. This chain's CDR3 is CASSLFSGAVADTQYF. CDR3 in DNA: TGTGCCAGCAGCTTATTTTCCGGGGCGGTCGCAGATACGCAGTATTTT.

The chain has TRBV12-3 or TRBV12-4 and TRBJ1-2; 7 bases line up with TRBD1. This CDR3 has 14 residues. V lost 3 bases and J lost 2; bases outside the gene matches: 3. The CDR3 loop is CASSFRGQNYGYTF. CDR3 sequence (DNA): TGTGCCAGCAGTTTCCGGGGACAGAACTATGGCTACACCTTC.

The chain couples TRBV7-3 to TRBJ2-1, with D perhaps assigned TRBD1 or TRBD2 (6 bases each). Germline lookup yields CDR1 SGHTA and CDR2 FQGTGA. The CDR3 runs to 16 residues. V was clipped by 2 bases and J by 8 bases, with 19 bases between them. CDR3 DNA: TGTGCCAGCAGCTTATATAGGGGGGAAGGGCCCGATGAGCAGTTCTTC. It codes for CASSLYRGEGPDEQFF.

The chain couples TRBV9 to TRBJ1-2, with D tentatively TRBD1 (6 bases). Germline V CDR1 and CDR2: SGDLS, YYNGEE. The V and J ends lost 2 bases and 6 bases respectively, with 20 bases between them. The CDR3 totals 16 residues. The CDR3 coding sequence is TGTGCCAGCAGCGTGCAACCGGGACACCGGAAAAATGGCTACACCTTC. It translates to CASSVQPGHRKNGYTF.

This clonotype was counted only a few times. The CDR3 loop reads CASRAGTGVNNEQFF. The CDR3 DNA follows: TGTGCCAGCAGGGCCGGGACAGGGGTTAACAATGAGCAGTTCTTC. The rearrangement joins TRBV6-1 to TRBJ2-1; 10 bases match TRBD1. The V gene end was trimmed by 6 bases and the J gene end by 5 bases; junction bases not matched to a gene: 7. Germline V lookup: CDR1 MNHNS, CDR2 SASEGT. CDR3 length: 15 residues.

The chain carries TRBV5-5 and TRBJ1-5; D is possibly TRBD1 (5 bases). This CDR3 is built from 15 residues. V was trimmed by 4 bases and J by 10 bases, leaving 21 bases between them. Germline values: CDR1 SGHKS, CDR2 YYEKEE (reference sequence). CDR3 DNA sequence: TGTGCCAGCAGCAGGGGAAATGGGGGGAAAAGTCCCCAGCATTTT. Amino acid sequence: CASSRGNGGKSPQHF.

The chain recombines TRBV7-9 with TRBJ2-1; D could derive from TRBD1 or TRBD2 (5 bases each). Between the trimmed V and J ends, which lost 5 bases and 0 bases, there was a span of 14 bases. Germline assignment: CDR1 SEHNR and CDR2 FQNEAQ (reference sequence). The CDR3 is made up of 16 amino acids. CDR3 residues: CASSPRDGYSYNEQFF. The CDR3 DNA sequence: TGTGCCAGCAGCCCTCGGGACGGATACTCCTACAATGAGCAGTTCTTC.

As for this clonotype: A read error may produce the germline difference seen at one junction end. The chain employs TRBV29-1 and TRBJ1-1, with D perhaps matching TRBD1 (6 bases). CDR1 and CDR2 from the germline V gene are SQVTM and ANQGSEA. This CDR3 comprises 14 residues. The CDR3 loop is CSVVTGNMNTGAFF. CDR3 nucleotide sequence: TGCAGCGTTGTGACAGGCAACATGAACACTGGAGCTTTCTTT.